This T cell receptor beta chain was recovered during a study of vaccination effects on CD4 cells after COVID-19. Study-wide background: Everyone in the study got two shots of either the BNT162b2 or mRNA-1273 vaccine.

Generated by immunoSEQ multiplex PCR, the TCRdb table keeps only in-frame clones and is missing some. The sample has approximately 74,000 clones; under 85% are singletons. J gave up 3 bases and V 4 bases, and 7 bases lay outside the gene matches. The CDR3 length is 16 residues. Germline V gene lookup returns CDR1 WNHNN and CDR2 SYGVQD (reference sequence). Antigen-specific CD4+ T cells were expanded with viral peptide pools in the ViraFEST assay before sequencing. Culturing for 10 to 11 days preceded CD4+ T cell isolation. None of these healthy vaccinees had been infected with SARS-CoV-2 before vaccination. IL-2 at around 9.8 IU/ml and peptides at about 10 ug/ml were added to cultured PBMC, more than 1.5 million per well. About this clone itself: Its antigen is unknown.

General study results and limits: Sampling in the study covered few convalescent patients and included no early post-infection timepoints. Late post-vaccination samples showed marked contraction of infection- and vaccine-induced clones.

The starting material was CD4+ T cells from PBMCs cultured with HCoV-NL63 spike peptides, obtained before COVID-19 vaccination. This sequence originates from a human donor who received a COVID-19 vaccine. The V call is TRBV10-1, the J call TRBJ2-1; 9 bases fit TRBD2. CDR3 residues: CASSGPGLASYNEQFF. The CDR3 region has the DNA TGCGCCAGCAGTGGACCGGGACTAGCAAGCTACAATGAGCAGTTCTTC.